The clone carrying this T cell receptor (beta chain) has only a few counts. Its antigen is not identified. Relative to the germline gene, one junction end is altered; a read error may explain this. The investigators amplified TCR beta CDR3 regions from RNA transcripts. Researchers ran a first-round RT-PCR on the TCR CDR3 using the HTBI primer set. TCRdb re-derived calls from the multiplex PCR reads in MiXCR, one entry per CDR3 protein. The sample records approximately 510,000 distinct CDR3 sequences, over 35% being singletons. Every diagnosis used clinical symptoms, serum thyroxine and TRAb, thyroid ultrasound and orbital computed tomography. This record belongs to a study of T cells in Graves' hyperthyroidism and ophthalmopathy. Study conclusions and caveats: Median prediction lead before ophthalmopathy onset was 6.5 months with the model.

There are 13 residues in the CDR3. Germline CDR1 MDHEN, CDR2 SYDVKM. The receptor was derived from an adult woman with Graves' disease, either hyperthyroidism or ophthalmopathy (not recorded which). This sequence joins TRBV28 and TRBJ1-1; D possibly corresponds to TRBD1 (6 bases). Sequenced material: peripheral blood or thyroid tissue (not recorded which). CDR3 sequence: CASSSYPINKGVF. DNA for the CDR3: TGTGCCAGCAGTTCGTATCCGATTAATAAGGGGGTCTTT.